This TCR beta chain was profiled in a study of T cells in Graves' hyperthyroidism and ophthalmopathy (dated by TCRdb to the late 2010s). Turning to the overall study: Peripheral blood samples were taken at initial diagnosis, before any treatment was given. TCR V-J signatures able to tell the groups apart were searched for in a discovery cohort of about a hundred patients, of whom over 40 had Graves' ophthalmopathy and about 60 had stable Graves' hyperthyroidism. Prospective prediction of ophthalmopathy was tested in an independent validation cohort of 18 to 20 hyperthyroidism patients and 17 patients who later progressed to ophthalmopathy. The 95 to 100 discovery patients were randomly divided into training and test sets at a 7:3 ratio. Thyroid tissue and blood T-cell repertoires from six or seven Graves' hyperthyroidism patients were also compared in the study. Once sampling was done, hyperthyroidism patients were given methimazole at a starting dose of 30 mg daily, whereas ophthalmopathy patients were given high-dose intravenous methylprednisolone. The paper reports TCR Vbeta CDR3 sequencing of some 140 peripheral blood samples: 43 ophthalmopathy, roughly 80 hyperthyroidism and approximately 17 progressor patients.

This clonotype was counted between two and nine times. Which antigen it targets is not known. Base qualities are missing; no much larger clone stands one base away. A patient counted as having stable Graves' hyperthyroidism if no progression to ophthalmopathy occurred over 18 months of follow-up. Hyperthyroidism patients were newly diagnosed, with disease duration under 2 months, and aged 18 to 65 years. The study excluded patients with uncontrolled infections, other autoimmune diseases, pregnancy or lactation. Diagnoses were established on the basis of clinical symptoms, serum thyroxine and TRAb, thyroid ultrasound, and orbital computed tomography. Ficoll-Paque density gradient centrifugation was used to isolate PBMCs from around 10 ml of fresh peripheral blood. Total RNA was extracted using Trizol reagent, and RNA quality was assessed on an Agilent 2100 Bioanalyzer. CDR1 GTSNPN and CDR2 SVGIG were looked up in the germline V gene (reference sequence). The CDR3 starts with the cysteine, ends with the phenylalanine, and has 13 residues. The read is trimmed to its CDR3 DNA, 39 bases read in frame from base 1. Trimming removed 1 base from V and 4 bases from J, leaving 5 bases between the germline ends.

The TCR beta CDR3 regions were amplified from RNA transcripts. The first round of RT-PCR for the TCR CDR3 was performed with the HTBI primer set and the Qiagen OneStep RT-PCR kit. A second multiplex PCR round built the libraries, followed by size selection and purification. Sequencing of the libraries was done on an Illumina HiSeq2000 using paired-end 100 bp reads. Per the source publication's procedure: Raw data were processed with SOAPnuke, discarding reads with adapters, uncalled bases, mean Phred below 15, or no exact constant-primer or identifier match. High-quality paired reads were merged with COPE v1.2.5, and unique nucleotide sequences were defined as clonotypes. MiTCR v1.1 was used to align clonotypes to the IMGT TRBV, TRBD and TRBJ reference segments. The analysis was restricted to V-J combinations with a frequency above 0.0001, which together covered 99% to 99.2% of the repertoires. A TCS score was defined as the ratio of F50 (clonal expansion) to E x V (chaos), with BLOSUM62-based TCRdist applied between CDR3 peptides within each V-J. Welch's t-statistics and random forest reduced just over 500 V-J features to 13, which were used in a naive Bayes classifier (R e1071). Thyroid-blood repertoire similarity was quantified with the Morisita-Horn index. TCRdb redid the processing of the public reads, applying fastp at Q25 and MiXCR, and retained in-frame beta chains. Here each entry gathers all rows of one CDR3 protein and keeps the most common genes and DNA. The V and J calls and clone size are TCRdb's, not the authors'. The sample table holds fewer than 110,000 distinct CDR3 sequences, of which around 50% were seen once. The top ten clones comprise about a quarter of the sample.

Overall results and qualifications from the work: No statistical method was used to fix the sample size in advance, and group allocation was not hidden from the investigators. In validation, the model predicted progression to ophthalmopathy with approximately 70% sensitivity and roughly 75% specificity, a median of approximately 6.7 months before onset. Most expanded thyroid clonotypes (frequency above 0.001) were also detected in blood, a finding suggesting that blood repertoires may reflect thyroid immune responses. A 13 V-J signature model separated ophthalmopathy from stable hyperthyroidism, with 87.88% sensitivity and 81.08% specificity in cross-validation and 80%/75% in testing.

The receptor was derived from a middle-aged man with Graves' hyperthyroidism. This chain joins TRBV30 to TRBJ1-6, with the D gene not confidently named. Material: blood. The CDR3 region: CAWSAGYNSPLHF. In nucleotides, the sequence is TGTGCCTGGAGTGCCGGGTATAATTCACCCCTCCACTTT.